The text below deals with one T cell receptor (beta chain). These data are taken from a study of cytomegalovirus exposure and HLA in healthy donors. The junction had 4 bases not matched to a gene; V was cut back by 2 bases and J by 0 bases. The V gene's germline CDR1 is KGHSH and CDR2 LQKENI. The CDR3 consists of 17 residues. The study ran its PCR with 60 Vbeta and 13 Jbeta primers. Method: immunoSEQ multiplex PCR; TCRdb's copy keeps in-frame clones and lacks some. Of roughly 80,000 clones listed, approximately 60% were seen once; the top ten hold 4% to 4.5%. V and J are TRBV18 and TRBJ2-1; 10 nucleotides agree with TRBD2. The receptor was isolated from a male donor in good health and CMV-seropositive. Sequencing input: PBMCs. Written as DNA, the CDR3 is TGTGCCAGCTCACCAGAGCCTAGCGGGGGCTCCTACAATGAGCAGTTCTTC. Its translation is CASSPEPSGGSYNEQFF. Using reference TRBV18 and TRBJ2-1 for the parts outside the CDR3, the full variable domain is NAGVMQNPRHLVRRRGQEARLRCSPMKGHSHVYWYRQLPEEGLKFMVYLQKENIIDESGMPKERFSAEFPKEGPSILRIQQVVRGDSAAYFCASSPEPSGGSYNEQFFGPGTRLTVL.